These T cell receptor beta chains were read from a single sample in a study of blood T cell repertoires in COVID-19. TCRdb's table, derived via immunoSEQ multiplex PCR, lists solely in-frame clones and lacks some. This table has about 150,000 clones, 80% to 90% appearing once. Sequenced material: peripheral blood. The receptors were sampled from a man in his 70s with acute or convalescent COVID-19. CDR3s include the opening cysteine and the closing phenylalanine or tryptophan. D genes are given only for firm matches. Rows may omit the clone size; those that give it use once, few, many or a size class.

CDR3 protein	CDR3 DNA	clone size	V gene	J gene	D gene
CASRRLRMNTEAFF	TGTGCCAGCAGAAGACTAAGGATGAACACTGAAGCTTTCTTT	.	TRBV5-8	TRBJ1-1	.
CASSLTMNTEAFF	TGTGCCAGTAGTCTAACCATGAACACTGAAGCTTTCTTT	once	TRBV19	TRBJ1-1	.
CASSEWLGQGNQPQHF	TGTGCCAGCAGTGAATGGTTGGGACAAGGCAATCAGCCCCAGCATTTT	.	TRBV2	TRBJ1-5	.
CASSSLSQPQHF	TGTGCCAGTAGTAGTCTGAGCCAGCCCCAGCATTTT	.	TRBV19	TRBJ1-5	.
CASEDKAGTEAFF	TGTGCCAGCGAGGACAAGGCTGGCACTGAAGCTTTCTTT	.	TRBV19	TRBJ1-1	.
CASSSIRGETQYF	TGTGCCAGCAGCTCCATCAGGGGAGAGACCCAGTACTTC	.	TRBV7-3	TRBJ2-5	.
CASSQKDRNTEAFF	TGTGCCAGCAGCCAAAAGGACAGGAACACTGAAGCTTTCTTT	few	TRBV3-1/TRBV3-2	TRBJ1-1	.
CASSLGPTEGQETQYF	TGCGCCAGCAGCTTGGGGCCTACAGAGGGCCAAGAGACCCAGTACTTC	.	TRBV5-1	TRBJ2-5	.
CASSDRTGITEAFF	TGTGCCAGCAGTGACCGGACAGGGATCACTGAAGCTTTCTTT	.	TRBV2	TRBJ1-1	TRBD1
CASSVELGLAGNEQFF	TGTGCCAGCAGCGTAGAATTAGGACTAGCGGGCAATGAGCAGTTCTTC	.	TRBV9	TRBJ2-1	TRBD2
CASSLGTGEIEQYF	TGCGCCAGCAGCCTCGGGACAGGGGAAATCGAGCAGTACTTC	.	TRBV5-1	TRBJ2-7	TRBD1
CASSQQAPGGGYTF	TGCGCCAGCAGTCAACAGGCTCCTGGTGGTGGCTACACCTTC	.	TRBV5-1	TRBJ1-2	.
CASSLLSGGSGNTIYF	TGTGCCAGCAGCTTACTTTCAGGGGGCTCTGGAAACACCATATATTTT	.	TRBV7-6	TRBJ1-3	TRBD1
CASSLVTSGRGNNEQFF	TGTGCCAGCAGTTTGGTGACTAGCGGGAGAGGGAACAATGAGCAGTTCTTC	.	TRBV28	TRBJ2-1	TRBD2
CASSSSGTGGEKLFF	TGTGCCAGCAGTTCCTCCGGGACAGGGGGTGAAAAACTGTTTTTT	.	TRBV28	TRBJ1-4	TRBD1
CASSAGGTSGSEEQYF	TGTGCCAGCAGCGCGGGGGGGACTAGCGGGAGTGAGGAGCAGTACTTC	.	TRBV9	TRBJ2-7	TRBD2
CASSLGGGAQTGELFF	TGTGCCAGCAGCTTAGGAGGGGGCGCCCAGACCGGGGAGCTGTTTTTT	.	TRBV7-3	TRBJ2-2	.
CASSASGHPTDTQYF	TGTGCCAGCAGCGCTTCGGGACACCCCACAGATACGCAGTATTTT	.	TRBV9	TRBJ2-3	.
CASSSTGTYEQYF	TGTGCCAGCAGTTCAACAGGTACCTACGAGCAGTACTTC	.	TRBV6-5	TRBJ2-7	.
CASSGFLNQPQHF	TGTGCCAGTTCCGGGTTCCTGAATCAGCCCCAGCATTTT	.	TRBV28	TRBJ1-5	.
CASSPNYNEQFF	TGTGCCAGCAGCCCCAACTACAATGAGCAGTTCTTC	.	TRBV11-2	TRBJ2-1	.
CASSQRLADTDTQYF	TGCGCCAGCAGCCAACGACTAGCCGACACAGATACGCAGTATTTT	once	TRBV4-1	TRBJ2-3	TRBD2
CASSPEGDEQFF	TGTGCCAGCTCACCAGAGGGGGATGAGCAGTTCTTC	.	TRBV18	TRBJ2-1	.
CASRWTDEQYF	TGTGCCAGCAGATGGACAGACGAGCAGTACTTC	few	TRBV6-6	TRBJ2-7	.
CASSVGQGRTNEQFF	TGTGCCAGCAGCGTTGGACAGGGACGGACCAATGAGCAGTTCTTC	.	TRBV9	TRBJ2-1	TRBD1
CASSLWGGSGNTIYF	TGCGCCAGCAGCTTGTGGGGCGGTTCTGGAAACACCATATATTTT	.	TRBV5-1	TRBJ1-3	.
CATSRLAGSQETQYF	TGTGCCACCAGCAGACTAGCGGGGTCCCAAGAGACCCAGTACTTC	few	TRBV15	TRBJ2-5	TRBD2
CASSLRGTRHNTEAFF	TGTGCCAGCAGCTTAAGGGGGACACGCCATAACACTGAAGCTTTCTTT	.	TRBV7-2	TRBJ1-1	.
CASSEQQNTEAFF	TGTGCCAGCAGTGAACAACAGAACACTGAAGCTTTCTTT	.	TRBV2	TRBJ1-1	.
CASSEYRGQETQYF	TGTGCCAGCAGTGAATACCGGGGGCAAGAGACCCAGTACTTC	once	TRBV25-1	TRBJ2-5	.
CASSLLAGKETQYF	TGTGCCAGCAGCCTTTTAGCGGGAAAAGAGACCCAGTACTTC	.	TRBV7-3	TRBJ2-5	TRBD2
CAISESRTPSSYEQYF	TGTGCCATCAGTGAGTCTAGGACACCAAGCTCCTACGAGCAGTACTTC	.	TRBV10-3	TRBJ2-7	.
CASSVGGEPAGELFF	TGTGCCAGCAGCGTAGGAGGAGAACCGGCCGGGGAGCTGTTTTTT	.	TRBV9	TRBJ2-2	.
CASSGHLYGYTF	TGTGCCAGCTCCGGACACCTCTATGGCTACACCTTC	.	TRBV19	TRBJ1-2	.
CAWSVGGSQETQYF	TGTGCCTGGAGTGTAGGGGGTTCTCAAGAGACCCAGTACTTC	.	TRBV30	TRBJ2-5	.
CASSVSGGSDTQYF	TGCGCCAGCAGCGTTAGCGGAGGGTCAGATACGCAGTATTTT	.	TRBV5-1	TRBJ2-3	.
CASSVEGPGGGNIQYF	TGTGCCAGCAGCGTAGAAGGACCGGGAGGGGGAAACATTCAGTACTTC	.	TRBV9	TRBJ2-4	TRBD2
CASSAGMDTGELFF	TGCGCCAGCAGCGCTGGCATGGACACCGGGGAGCTGTTTTTT	once	TRBV5-1	TRBJ2-2	.
CATSGEDTGELFF	TGTGCCACCAGTGGTGAGGACACCGGGGAGCTGTTTTTT	.	TRBV24-1	TRBJ2-2	.
CSVDRGRNGELFF	TGCAGCGTTGACAGGGGGCGGAACGGGGAGCTGTTTTTT	.	TRBV29-1	TRBJ2-2	TRBD1
CASSGTISYEQYF	TGTGCCAGCAGTGGGACTATTTCCTACGAGCAGTACTTC	.	TRBV12-3/TRBV12-4	TRBJ2-7	TRBD2
CASSQSTGQNYGYTF	TGCGCCAGCAGCCAGTCGACAGGACAGAACTATGGCTACACCTTC	.	TRBV4-3	TRBJ1-2	.
CASSTQGAETQYF	TGTGCCAGTAGTACTCAGGGGGCAGAGACCCAGTACTTC	.	TRBV19	TRBJ2-5	TRBD1
CASSLGEGDTQYF	TGCGCCAGCAGCTTGGGGGAGGGAGATACGCAGTATTTT	.	TRBV5-1	TRBJ2-3	TRBD2
CASSILTSGADTQYF	TGTGCCAGCAGTATCCTGACTAGCGGTGCAGATACGCAGTATTTT	.	TRBV28	TRBJ2-3	TRBD2
CASSPKGGRDRRQETQYF	TGTGCCAGCAGCCCAAAAGGGGGGCGGGACAGGAGGCAAGAGACCCAGTACTTC	.	TRBV21-1	TRBJ2-5	.